This T cell receptor beta chain appears in the sequencing data of a study of cytomegalovirus exposure and HLA in healthy donors. It was with 60 Vbeta and 13 Jbeta primers that the PCR ran. Clones were read by immunoSEQ multiplex PCR, and TCRdb kept only the in-frame ones, dropping some. The data contain approximately 110,000 clones, about 70% of them singletons. There are 13 residues in the CDR3. The ends were cut back, 4 bases at V and 1 base at J, with 6 bases in the middle. Germline CDR1 MGHRA, CDR2 YSYEKL. The clonotype was recovered from a man between 50 and 59 years old in good health and CMV-seropositive. The chain uses TRBV4-1 and TRBJ2-3; weak D call: TRBD1 (5 bases). The sequenced sample was PBMCs. CDR3 sequence (DNA): TGCGCCAGCAGCCTGACAGGCACAGATACGCAGTATTTT. It translates to CASSLTGTDTQYF.